This T cell receptor beta chain was documented in a study of cytomegalovirus exposure and HLA in healthy donors. Study summary: Most donors, 70% to 85% of a few hundred genotyped, fell in the Caucasian-associated ancestry cluster.

As for this clone: Its antigen remains unidentified.

Findings of the study overall: As a later analysis showed, several of the most significant clusters appeared to be linked to common viral pathogens. The authors assumed roughly uniform sequencing depth across donors for presence/absence analyses.

Unrecorded immune exposures were likely, despite nominal health at sampling. Germline V CDR1 and CDR2: KGHSH, LQKENI. This CDR3 has 14 amino acids. Trimming took 1 base from V and 1 from J, leaving 7 bases between them. PCR employed 60 Vbeta and 13 Jbeta primers. This table comes from immunoSEQ multiplex PCR, and its TCRdb copy is limited to in-frame clones, with some not included. Of some 150,000 clones listed, around 69% are singletons. Specimen: PBMCs. This receptor was obtained from a man aged 55-75 years in good health and CMV-seronegative. The chain combines TRBV18 with TRBJ1-1; D is unclear. The CDR3 DNA sequence: TGTGCCAGCTCACCACAGAACAGGAACACTGAAGCTTTCTTT. This translates into CASSPQNRNTEAFF.